Below, 30 T cell receptor beta chains from the same sample are listed, as sequenced in a study of OX40 agonist ivuxolimab in advanced cancers. Receptors were amplified or captured by the immunoSEQ multiplex PCR assay. TCRdb mirrors the immuneACCESS table, restricted to in-frame sequences. Some clones are absent from its copies; in checked studies, under half trace to an unresolved V gene, and the reason for the others is unknown. This sample lists 70,000 or so clones; roughly nine tenths were detected once. The ten largest clones take up roughly 15% of the sample. This sample comprised CD4+ or CD8+ T cells sorted from blood, obtained in a trial of the OX40 agonist ivuxolimab. All receptors come from an adult with an advanced solid tumor such as melanoma, head and neck, liver or kidney cancer.

The chain recombines TRBV28 with TRBJ1-2; D not certain. The CDR3 consists of 14 residues. Trimming left V 2 bases short and J 7 bases short, with 14 bases between. Germline values: CDR1 MDHEN, CDR2 SYDVKM. In nucleotides, the CDR3 is TGTGCCAGCAGTTTACCCCCAGCGGCGGGTGGCTACACCTTC. It translates to CASSLPPAAGGYTF.

This chain links TRBV4-3 with TRBJ1-1; 9 positions agree with TRBD1. The germline gives CDR1 LGHNA, CDR2 YSLEER. V was pared by 4 bases and J by 4 bases, with 22 bases of the junction left unmatched. The CDR3 is 20 amino acids. The CDR3 loop is CASSLRLSVGQGITGTEAFF. The DNA of the CDR3 is TGCGCCAGCAGCCTCAGGTTATCGGTCGGACAGGGGATAACTGGCACTGAAGCTTTCTTT.

The rearrangement joins TRBV7-9 to TRBJ2-7, with a tentative D call TRBD2 (5 bases). CDR1 is SEHNR and CDR2 is FQNEAQ in the germline V gene (reference sequence). This CDR3 has 14 amino acids. Trimming shortened V by 2 bases and J by 6 bases, and 14 bases separated the two germline ends. The CDR3 region is CASSLSSREGEQYF. Written as DNA, the CDR3 is TGTGCCAGCAGCTTATCTTCCCGGGAAGGCGAGCAGTACTTC. Looking up the rest from reference TRBV7-9 and TRBJ2-7 gives the full variable domain: DTGVSQNPRHKITKRGQNVTFRCDPISEHNRLYWYRQTLGQGPEFLTYFQNEAQLEKSRLLSDRFSAERPKGSFSTLEIQRTEQGDSAMYLCASSLSSREGEQYFGPGTRLTVT.

The rearrangement links TRBV7-9 to TRBJ1-1; 7 bases match TRBD1. This CDR3 is built from 14 residues. The junction had 6 bases not matched to a gene; V was cut back by 0 bases and J by 8 bases. Germline CDR1 SEHNR, CDR2 FQNEAQ (reference sequence). The CDR3 nucleotides are TGTGCCAGCAGCTTAGCGGGACAGACATTCGAAGCTTTCTTT. Protein product: CASSLAGQTFEAFF.

The V gene is TRBV27, the J gene TRBJ2-1, with TRBD1 as a possible D gene (5 bases). Trimming pared 3 bases from V and 8 bases from J, leaving 17 bases between. The CDR3 contains 15 residues. Germline V gene sequence: CDR1 MNHEY, CDR2 SMNVEV (reference sequence). CDR3 in amino acids: CASSFMTPRVDEQFF. Written as DNA, the CDR3 is TGTGCCAGCAGTTTTATGACACCCAGGGTCGATGAGCAGTTCTTC.

The genes are TRBV7-8 and TRBJ1-2; D gene ambiguous. The germline V and J ends were trimmed by 4 bases and 8 bases, with 32 bases remaining between them. This CDR3 comprises 19 residues. Germline loops: CDR1 SGHVS, CDR2 FQNEAQ. The CDR3 here is CASSYPDDDPAPDLSGYTF. DNA of the CDR3: TGTGCCAGCAGCTACCCCGATGATGACCCCGCCCCTGACCTCTCAGGCTACACCTTC.

The J gene is TRBJ2-1, the V gene TRBV27; maybe TRBD2 (6 bases). The CDR3 sequence is 14 residues long. V gave up 3 bases and J gave up 8 bases, with 14 bases separating them. Germline values: CDR1 MNHEY, CDR2 SMNVEV (reference sequence). CDR3 DNA sequence: TGTGCCAGCAGTTTGCTCCCGGAGGGCCATGAGCAGTTCTTC. Protein sequence: CASSLLPEGHEQFF.

The V gene is TRBV10-2, the J gene TRBJ2-1; weak D call: TRBD1 (6 bases). Between the trimmed V and J ends, which lost 5 bases and 5 bases, there was a span of 10 bases. The germline V gene has CDR1 WSHSY and CDR2 SAAADI. The CDR3 is 13 amino acids. CDR3 sequence reads: CASSTGIHNEQFF. The CDR3 DNA follows: TGCGCCAGCAGTACAGGGATCCACAATGAGCAGTTCTTC.

This clone was detected only once. The chain recombines TRBV19 with TRBJ1-4; D perhaps matches TRBD1 (6 bases). V gave up 4 bases and J gave up 0 bases, with 9 bases separating them. The CDR3 covers 15 residues. Germline CDR1 reads LNHDA; CDR2 reads SQIVND (reference sequence). DNA for the CDR3: TGTGCCAGTAGTAGGACAGTCTCAACTAATGAAAAACTGTTTTTT. This translates into CASSRTVSTNEKLFF.

The V call is TRBV30, the J call TRBJ2-7, with D tentatively TRBD1 (6 bases). Germline values: CDR1 GTSNPN, CDR2 SVGIG (reference sequence). This CDR3 is built from 13 residues. V lost 1 base to trimming and J lost 2 bases, with 9 bases between them. The CDR3 protein is CAWSGGQTYEQYF. For the CDR3, the DNA is TGTGCCTGGAGTGGAGGACAGACCTACGAGCAGTACTTC.

The chain is built from TRBV4-1 and TRBJ1-4; D not certain. Germline values: CDR1 MGHRA, CDR2 YSYEKL. The CDR3 contains 14 residues. Trimming took 0 bases from V and 4 from J, leaving 6 bases between them. The CDR3 region is CASSQEDDNEKLFF. The CDR3 DNA is TGCGCCAGCAGCCAAGAGGACGATAATGAAAAACTGTTTTTT.

This clone is a singleton in its sample. The rearrangement joins TRBV28 to TRBJ2-7; TRBD1 aligns across 10 bases. Losses at the gene ends were 2 bases for V and 0 bases for J; bases not matched to a gene: 10. CDR3 length: 18 amino acids. Germline CDR1 MDHEN, CDR2 SYDVKM. Written as DNA, the CDR3 is TGTGCCAGCAGTTTAACCCTCTCGACAGGGGGCAACTCCTACGAGCAGTACTTC. Translating gives CASSLTLSTGGNSYEQYF.

The chain is built from TRBV28 and TRBJ2-1; 10 bases map to TRBD1. Per the germline V gene, CDR1 is MDHEN and CDR2 is SYDVKM. The CDR3 consists of 14 residues. The V gene end was trimmed by 10 bases and the J gene end by 3 bases; junction bases not matched to a gene: 6. CDR3 nucleotides: TGTGCCACCCGACAGGGGGCGGACTACAATGAGCAGTTCTTC. Protein sequence: CATRQGADYNEQFF.

This sequence joins TRBV28 and TRBJ2-2; D is uncertain. V dropped 2 bases and J dropped 4 bases, with 2 bases sitting between them. The V gene's germline CDR1 is MDHEN and CDR2 SYDVKM. This CDR3 spans 12 amino acids. Here the CDR3 DNA reads TGTGCCAGCAGTTTACGCACCGGGGAGCTGTTTTTT. This translates into CASSLRTGELFF.

The rearrangement links TRBV18 to TRBJ2-1; 8 bases are a match to TRBD2. The CDR3 extends over 15 amino acids. J gave up 3 bases and V 5 bases, and 6 bases lay outside the gene matches. Per germline, CDR1 KGHSH and CDR2 LQKENI. The CDR3 sequence is CASSTGTSFYNEQFF. Written as DNA, the CDR3 is TGTGCCAGCTCAACTGGGACTAGTTTCTACAATGAGCAGTTCTTC.

This chain connects TRBV4-3 to TRBJ1-4; D gene unclear. The CDR3 length is 16 residues. Per germline, CDR1 LGHNA and CDR2 YSLEER. V dropped 4 bases and J dropped 4 bases, with 16 bases sitting between them. The CDR3 protein is CASSPDTGPLNEKLFF. The CDR3, as DNA: TGCGCCAGCAGCCCCGATACCGGGCCCCTTAATGAAAAACTGTTTTTT.

This chain uses TRBV7-3 with TRBJ1-1, with a possible D match to TRBD1 (5 bases). The CDR3 runs 15 residues. With 0 bases removed from V and 4 bases from J, the gap between germline ends came to 12 bases. CDR1 and CDR2 (germline): SGHTA, FQGTGA. The chain's CDR3 is CASSLTIGGVTEAFF. In DNA, the CDR3 is TGTGCCAGCAGCTTAACGATCGGGGGGGTCACTGAAGCTTTCTTT.

This chain joins TRBV5-6 and TRBJ1-2; D unclear. Germline CDR1 reads SGHDT; CDR2 reads YYEEEE. The CDR3 runs to 14 residues. V was shortened by 0 bases and J by 3 bases, with 9 bases between the two germline ends. The CDR3 loop reads CASSLVGLDYGYTF. The CDR3 nucleotides are TGTGCCAGCAGCTTGGTAGGGCTGGACTATGGCTACACCTTC.

The CDR3 coding sequence is TGCGCCAGCAGCCAGACCCGGGACCCCCTTAGGGGCAATGAGCAGTTCTTC. Its protein product is CASSQTRDPLRGNEQFF. The chain links TRBV4-3 to TRBJ2-1; D might be TRBD1 or TRBD2, each matching 5 bases. The V end was cut by 3 bases, the J end by 6 bases, with 21 bases between. The CDR3 consists of 17 residues. The germline CDR1 and CDR2 sequences are LGHNA and YSLEER.

CDR3 sequence reads: CASSLWEQEGTQYF. CDR3 sequence (DNA): TGTGCCAGCAGCTTATGGGAGCAGGAGGGGACCCAGTACTTC. This chain uses TRBV11-2 with TRBJ2-5, with D possibly being TRBD2 (6 bases). This CDR3 is 14 amino acids long. The germline V gene encodes CDR1 SGHAT and CDR2 FQNNGV. Trimming shortened V by 2 bases and J by 7 bases, and 14 bases separated the two germline ends.

V gene TRBV19 combines with J gene TRBJ1-2; tentative D call: TRBD1 (5 bases). V was trimmed by 0 bases and J by 6 bases, leaving 11 bases between them. The CDR3 runs to 14 residues. Germline V gene data show CDR1 as LNHDA and CDR2 as SQIVND (reference sequence). For the CDR3, the DNA is TGTGCCAGTAGTATAGATTGGCCAGGGAATGGCTACACCTTC. Translation: CASSIDWPGNGYTF. The variable domain in full, completed from reference TRBV19 and TRBJ1-2, reads DGGITQSPKYLFRKEGQNVTLSCEQNLNHDAMYWYRQDPGQGLRLIYYSQIVNDFQKGDIAEGYSVSREKKESFPLTVTSAQKNPTAFYLCASSIDWPGNGYTFGSGTRLTVV.

J is TRBJ2-7 and V is TRBV5-6; 9 bases agree with TRBD2. Germline CDR1 SGHDT, CDR2 YYEEEE. The CDR3 loop spans 14 amino acids. V trimming: 7 bases; J trimming: 4 bases; junction bases outside the gene matches: 9. CDR3 sequence reads: CASRTGTSSYEQYF. The CDR3 coding sequence is TGTGCCAGCCGAACCGGGACTAGCTCGTACGAGCAGTACTTC.

J is TRBJ1-1 and V is TRBV7-6; D ambiguous. CDR1 and CDR2 from the germline V gene are SGHVS and FNYEAQ. Trimming stripped 1 base from V and 1 base from J, with 13 bases between. CDR3 size: 16 residues. Here the CDR3 DNA reads TGTGCCAGCAGCTTAGAGGTCGGACTCCGGAACACTGAAGCTTTCTTT. This translates into CASSLEVGLRNTEAFF.

The rearrangement joins TRBV27 to TRBJ1-5, with TRBD1 identical over 8 bases. Germline CDR1 and CDR2: MNHEY and SMNVEV (reference sequence). The J segment lost 3 bases and the V segment lost 6 bases, leaving 16 bases of the junction unmatched. CDR3 size: 18 residues. The CDR3 nucleotides read TGTGCCAGCAGCAACTACCCGGACAGGGTCGGGAACAATCAGCCCCAGCATTTT. Protein: CASSNYPDRVGNNQPQHF.

A single count supports this clone. This chain connects TRBV19 to TRBJ1-5; no definite D call. Germline-derived CDR1 and CDR2 are LNHDA and SQIVND (reference sequence). Trimming pared 3 bases from V and 6 bases from J, leaving 18 bases between. The CDR3 contains 16 residues. The CDR3 DNA reads TGTGCCAGTAGTATTGAATATGGGGTAGGCGGTCAGCCCCAGCATTTT. This translates into CASSIEYGVGGQPQHF.

V and J are TRBV6-5 and TRBJ2-1; either TRBD1 or TRBD2 may fit D (5 bases each). The length of the CDR3 is 13 residues. Between the trimmed V and J ends, which lost 8 bases and 8 bases, there was a span of 16 bases. The germline V gene has CDR1 MNHEY and CDR2 SVGAGI. The CDR3 region has the DNA TGTGCCAGCGGCACCGGGGCCGGAGATGAGCAGTTCTTC. It translates to CASGTGAGDEQFF.

This clone was recorded once. This chain connects TRBV19 to TRBJ2-1; possible D gene TRBD2, 6 bases. Germline CDR1 is LNHDA and CDR2 is SQIVND (reference sequence). The CDR3 loop spans 15 amino acids. V dropped 2 bases and J dropped 8 bases, with 16 bases sitting between them. CDR3 region: CASSIPSGLLHEQFF. The DNA of the CDR3 is TGTGCCAGTAGTATACCAAGCGGGCTGTTGCATGAGCAGTTCTTC.

The chain couples TRBV28 to TRBJ2-2; no clear D gene. Germline V gives CDR1 MDHEN, CDR2 SYDVKM. The germline V and J ends were trimmed by 7 bases and 1 base, with 22 bases remaining between them. This CDR3 is built from 18 residues. The CDR3 loop is CASTARGSVGQNTGELFF. For the CDR3, the DNA is TGTGCCAGCACCGCTCGAGGATCTGTGGGTCAGAACACCGGGGAGCTGTTTTTT.

The chain employs TRBV5-4 and TRBJ2-2; no clear D. The CDR3 has 13 amino acids. Deletions cut 1 base from V and 4 bases from J, with 5 bases between. From germline, CDR1 is SGHNT and CDR2 YYREEE (reference sequence). CDR3 region: CASSLYGTGELFF. CDR3 DNA sequence: TGTGCCAGCAGCTTGTACGGCACCGGGGAGCTGTTTTTT. Using reference TRBV5-4 and TRBJ2-2 for the parts outside the CDR3, the full variable domain is ETGVTQSPTHLIKTRGQQVTLRCSSQSGHNTVSWYQQALGQGPQFIFQYYREEENGRGNFPPRFSGLQFPNYSSELNVNALELDDSALYLCASSLYGTGELFFGEGSRLTVL.

The CDR3 here is CASSAYTEAFF. The CDR3 nucleotides read TGTGCCAGCAGTGCCTACACTGAAGCTTTCTTT. The V and J genes are TRBV6-5 and TRBJ1-1, with D unclear. Germline CDR1 MNHEY, CDR2 SVGAGI. With 5 bases removed from V and 3 bases from J, the gap between germline ends came to 4 bases. The CDR3 is 11 residues long.